The 30 T cell receptor beta chains in this list originate from one sample, sequenced in a study of T-cell memory formation after mild COVID-19. TCRdb reprocessed the 5' RACE reads via MiXCR and lists one record per CDR3 protein. The profile covers 290,000 or so distinct CDR3 sequences, with roughly a fifth appearing a single time and around 20% taken by the ten largest. The sample taken for sequencing was PBMCs or a T cell subset sorted from them (not recorded which). These receptors came from a man in his late teens or twenties who had mild COVID-19 (a few samples of this study predate the infection). Cell type and time point are not known.

The rearrangement links TRBV7-9 to TRBJ2-7; the D call may be TRBD1 or TRBD2 (5 bases each). Germline CDR1 and CDR2: SEHNR and FQNEAQ (reference sequence). This CDR3 has 13 residues. Trimming took off 0 bases at V and 9 bases at J, with 12 bases between the two ends. Written as DNA, the CDR3 is TGTGCCAGCAGCTTAGCCGGGTCCGGGACGCAGTACGTC. This encodes CASSLAGSGTQYV.

The V gene is TRBV10-3, the J gene TRBJ1-2, with TRBD1 identical over 11 bases. The V gene end was trimmed by 2 bases and the J gene end by 7 bases; junction bases not matched to a gene: 3. There are 14 residues in the CDR3. The germline V gene encodes CDR1 ENHRY and CDR2 SYGVKD. The DNA of the CDR3 is TGTGCCATCAGTGAGCTAGGACAGGGGGCTGGCTACACCTTC. Its translation is CAISELGQGAGYTF.

This chain connects TRBV5-5 to TRBJ1-3; 8 positions agree with TRBD1. V trimming: 4 bases; J trimming: 4 bases; junction bases outside the gene matches: 1. From germline, CDR1 is SGHKS and CDR2 YYEKEE (reference sequence). The CDR3 loop spans 13 amino acids. As DNA, the CDR3 is TGTGCCAGCAGCGGGGACAGGGGAAACACCATATATTTT. Protein sequence: CASSGDRGNTIYF.

This clonotype was seen more than once but under ten times. The CDR3 is CSASRQADTEAFF. CDR3 DNA sequence: TGCAGTGCTAGTAGACAGGCTGACACTGAAGCTTTCTTT. The V and J genes are TRBV20-1 and TRBJ1-1; possible D gene TRBD1, 6 bases. This CDR3 region has 13 residues. The V end was cut by 3 bases, the J end by 3 bases, with 11 bases between. CDR1 is DFQATT and CDR2 is SNEGSKA in the germline V gene (reference sequence).

This clonotype was counted between two and nine times. This chain links TRBV4-1 with TRBJ1-1; D call uncertain. Germline CDR1 and CDR2: MGHRA and YSYEKL. Trimming left V 4 bases short and J 10 bases short, with 16 bases between. The CDR3 loop spans 13 amino acids. CDR3 protein: CASSPILGSGAFF. CDR3 bases: TGCGCCAGCAGCCCCATTTTAGGTTCTGGAGCTTTCTTT.

Here the CDR3 DNA reads TGTGCCAGCAGCCAAGTTGAGCCGGGTGAAGCTTTCTTT. Translated: CASSQVEPGEAFF. The chain carries TRBV4-2 and TRBJ1-1; D not resolved. This CDR3 has 13 amino acids. Trimming left V 1 base short and J 7 bases short, with 10 bases between. CDR1 and CDR2 (germline): LGHNA, YNFKEQ.

This clonotype showed up many times. The chain is built from TRBV29-1 and TRBJ1-1, with no clear D. The germline V gene encodes CDR1 SQVTM and CDR2 ANQGSEA. V lost 4 bases and J lost 1, with 4 bases in between. This CDR3 has 11 amino acids. The DNA of the CDR3 is TGCAGCGTTGCAAGGAACACTGAAGCTTTCTTT. This sequence encodes CSVARNTEAFF.

This rearrangement joins TRBV30 to TRBJ1-3; no clear D. The CDR3 has 16 amino acids. The V end was cut by 1 base, the J end by 1 base, with 14 bases between. The germline V gene encodes CDR1 GTSNPN and CDR2 SVGIG (reference sequence). CDR3 sequence reads: CAWSGLAGGSGNTIYF. The CDR3 DNA reads as TGTGCCTGGAGTGGTCTCGCCGGCGGGTCTGGAAACACCATATATTTT.

This clonotype was recorded a few times. The J gene is TRBJ2-3, the V gene TRBV7-2; D ambiguous. Germline-derived CDR1 and CDR2 are SGHTA and FQGNSA. The V end lost 4 bases, the J end lost 2 bases, and 7 bases lay between the germline ends. This CDR3 is 13 amino acids long. The CDR3 spells CASSSTPTDTQYF. The CDR3 nucleotides are TGTGCCAGCAGCTCAACCCCCACAGATACGCAGTATTTT. Full variable domain (outside the CDR3, taken from reference TRBV7-2 and TRBJ2-3): GAGVSQSPSNKVTEKGKDVELRCDPISGHTALYWYRQSLGQGLEFLIYFQGNSAPDKSGLPSDRFSAERTGGSVSTLTIQRTQQEDSAVYLCASSSTPTDTQYFGPGTRLTVL.

This clonotype was detected only a few times. This chain links TRBV28 with TRBJ2-3; 8 nucleotides align to TRBD1. The CDR3 spans 15 residues. J lost 5 bases, V lost 3 bases, and 7 bases had no gene match. Per the germline V gene, CDR1 is MDHEN and CDR2 is SYDVKM. The DNA for the CDR3 is TGTGCCAGCAGTTTCTGGACAGGGCTGGGAGATACGCAGTATTTT. This translates into CASSFWTGLGDTQYF.

The V call is TRBV5-1, the J call TRBJ2-1; D uncertain. The germline gives CDR1 SGHRS, CDR2 YFSETQ. CDR3 size: 13 residues. V was trimmed by 3 bases and J by 8 bases, leaving 12 bases between them. The CDR3 protein is CASSSVNVDEQFF. CDR3 nucleotides: TGCGCCAGCAGCTCCGTTAACGTGGATGAGCAGTTCTTC.

This clonotype was detected a few times. Written as DNA, the CDR3 is TGTGCCAGCAGAGACAGACCCTACGAGCAGTACGTC. The encoded protein is CASRDRPYEQYV. The rearrangement links TRBV2 to TRBJ2-7; weak D call: TRBD1 (5 bases). The CDR3 totals 12 residues. Trimming cost V 6 bases and J 2 bases, with 8 bases left between them. Per germline, CDR1 SNHLY and CDR2 FYNNEI.

The J gene is TRBJ2-5, the V gene TRBV7-2, with 8 bases fitting TRBD2. The V gene's germline CDR1 is SGHTA and CDR2 FQGNSA. The CDR3 runs to 13 residues. Trimming cost V 7 bases and J 4 bases; bases outside gene matches: 5. The CDR3 nucleotides read TGTGCCAGCACCCCAGGACTAGCAGAGACCCAGTACTTC. Its translation is CASTPGLAETQYF.

This clonotype was found a few times. V gene TRBV29-1 combines with J gene TRBJ1-1; possible D gene TRBD1, 6 bases. This CDR3 is 13 amino acids long. Trimming stripped 7 bases from V and 4 bases from J, with 16 bases between. The V gene's germline CDR1 is SQVTM and CDR2 ANQGSEA. CDR3 sequence: CSGQQGFGTEAFF. CDR3 in DNA: TGCAGCGGACAACAGGGTTTCGGCACTGAAGCTTTCTTT.

The chain links TRBV6-6 to TRBJ1-5, with D perhaps TRBD1 (5 bases). The V end was cut by 8 bases, the J end by 6 bases, with 17 bases between. The CDR3 length is 14 residues. Germline CDR1 is MNHNY and CDR2 is SVGAGI (reference sequence). In DNA form, the CDR3 reads TGTGCCAGCTCCACCGCAGGGACGGTTCAGCCCCAGCATTTT. As protein: CASSTAGTVQPQHF.

This chain uses TRBV5-4 with TRBJ2-3; TRBD2 matches at 7 bases. Germline CDR1 and CDR2: SGHNT and YYREEE (reference sequence). The ends lost 0 bases at V and 4 bases at J; junction bases unmatched: 5. The CDR3 has 15 amino acids. The CDR3 DNA reads TGTGCCAGCAGCTTGGGGGAGGGTAGTCCAGATACGCAGTATTTT. Amino acid sequence: CASSLGEGSPDTQYF.

The rearrangement links TRBV20-1 to TRBJ2-7; 9 nucleotides match TRBD2. This CDR3 has 15 amino acids. Per the germline V gene, CDR1 is DFQATT and CDR2 is SNEGSKA (reference sequence). V dropped 6 bases and J dropped 0; count of bases not matched to a gene: 9. The CDR3 reads CSARQGSGSSYEQYF. The CDR3 DNA is TGCAGTGCGAGACAGGGTAGCGGGAGCTCCTACGAGCAGTACTTC.

There are a few counts of this clonotype. The chain employs TRBV9 and TRBJ2-1, with 9 bases fitting TRBD2. The junction had 5 bases not matched to a gene; V was cut back by 1 base and J by 3 bases. This CDR3 contains 16 residues. CDR1 is SGDLS, CDR2 YYNGEE, per germline. CDR3 DNA sequence: TGTGCCAGCAGCGTACTAGCGGGAATGAACTACAATGAGCAGTTCTTC. Protein: CASSVLAGMNYNEQFF.

V usage is TRBV14 and J usage is TRBJ2-1; TRBD2 matches 13 bases. The CDR3 has 18 residues. CDR1 and CDR2 (germline): SGHDN, FVKESK. Germline trimming cut 1 base from V and 4 bases from J; bases unmatched to any gene: 7. CDR3 nucleotide sequence: TGTGCCAGCAGCCAAGCCCGAAGGACTAGCGGGGGATACAATGAGCAGTTCTTC. This gives the protein CASSQARRTSGGYNEQFF.

This clonotype was seen a few times. The chain couples TRBV7-8 to TRBJ2-1; D possibly corresponds to TRBD1 (5 bases). Germline V gene data show CDR1 as SGHVS and CDR2 as FQNEAQ. The CDR3 is 12 amino acids. V was shortened by 5 bases and J by 12 bases, with 14 bases between the two germline ends. The CDR3 coding sequence is TGTGCCAGCAGCCCTCAGTTTAGGGGGCAGTTCTTC. This gives the protein CASSPQFRGQFF.

The chain recombines TRBV6-5 with TRBJ1-1; the D is unclear. The CDR3 is 12 amino acids. Germline V lookup: CDR1 MNHEY, CDR2 SVGAGI. V was trimmed by 5 bases and J by 7 bases, leaving 11 bases between them. DNA of the CDR3: TGTGCCAGCAGTAGCCGGGCCTATGAAGCTTTCTTT. Its protein is CASSSRAYEAFF.

Many counts were recorded for this clonotype. V is TRBV5-1 and J is TRBJ1-1, with D unclear. V was clipped by 2 bases and J by 1 base, with 15 bases between them. Per germline, CDR1 SGHRS and CDR2 YFSETQ. This CDR3 comprises 16 residues. This CDR3 is CASSFEARVRNTEAFF. CDR3 DNA: TGCGCCAGCAGCTTCGAAGCTCGCGTGAGGAACACTGAAGCTTTCTTT.

Ten or more counts support this clonotype. V gene TRBV15 combines with J gene TRBJ2-7, with D perhaps being TRBD1 or TRBD2 (5 bases each). This CDR3 has 17 residues. Germline V CDR1 and CDR2: LNHNV, YYDKDF (reference sequence). The V end was cut by 5 bases, the J end by 1 base, with 21 bases between. DNA of the CDR3: TGTGCCACCAGCGACTACGTCAGGGACGGGGCTTCCTACGAGCAGTACTTC. Protein product: CATSDYVRDGASYEQYF.

The gene calls are TRBV11-2 and TRBJ1-6; the D is unclear. Deletions cut 7 bases from V and 9 bases from J, with 10 bases between. Germline CDR1 and CDR2: SGHAT and FQNNGV. This CDR3 region has 12 residues. The CDR3 sequence: CASTTGISPLHF. CDR3 sequence (DNA): TGTGCCAGCACGACCGGGATTTCACCCCTCCACTTT.

This clonotype was detected ten times or more. The V and J genes are TRBV5-1 and TRBJ2-1, with D tentatively TRBD1 (5 bases). Trimming shortened V by 2 bases and J by 6 bases, and 12 bases separated the two germline ends. This CDR3 has 14 residues. The germline V gene has CDR1 SGHRS and CDR2 YFSETQ. CDR3 in amino acids: CASSFASGLNEQFF. CDR3 DNA: TGCGCCAGCAGCTTTGCGTCAGGGCTCAATGAGCAGTTCTTC.

This sequence joins TRBV6-5 and TRBJ2-2; 9 bases are a match to TRBD1. The V gene's germline CDR1 is MNHEY and CDR2 SVGAGI. V was pared by 6 bases and J by 2 bases, with 4 bases of the junction left unmatched. The CDR3 is 15 residues long. The CDR3 sequence is CASSGTGHNTGELFF. CDR3 nucleotides: TGTGCCAGCAGCGGGACAGGGCATAACACCGGGGAGCTGTTTTTT.

V usage is TRBV28 and J usage is TRBJ1-5; D not certain. The CDR3 is made up of 14 amino acids. V dropped 6 bases and J dropped 3 bases, with 12 bases sitting between them. Germline loops: CDR1 MDHEN, CDR2 SYDVKM. The CDR3 region has the DNA TGTGCCAGCAGGTACGGAGGCGACAATCAGCCCCAGCATTTT. It translates to CASRYGGDNQPQHF. Filled out from reference TRBV28 and TRBJ1-5, the complete variable domain reads DVKVTQSSRYLVKRTGEKVFLECVQDMDHENMFWYRQDPGLGLRLIYFSYDVKMKEKGDIPEGYSVSREKKERFSLILESASTNQTSMYLCASRYGGDNQPQHFGDGTRLSIL.

In this sample, this clonotype turned up a few times. V gene TRBV18 combines with J gene TRBJ2-3, with TRBD2 identical over 7 bases. The CDR3 has 15 amino acids. V shed 2 bases and J 2 bases; nucleotides not matched to a gene: 4. The germline V gene encodes CDR1 KGHSH and CDR2 LQKENI. In nucleotides, the CDR3 is TGTGCCAGCTCACCAATAAGCGGGGTCACAGATACGCAGTATTTT. Translating it yields CASSPISGVTDTQYF. The complete variable domain, with remaining parts taken from reference TRBV18 and TRBJ2-3, reads NAGVMQNPRHLVRRRGQEARLRCSPMKGHSHVYWYRQLPEEGLKFMVYLQKENIIDESGMPKERFSAEFPKEGPSILRIQQVVRGDSAAYFCASSPISGVTDTQYFGPGTRLTVL.

The chain has TRBV7-9 and TRBJ1-1; no firm D call. V lost 5 bases to trimming and J lost 0 bases, with 10 bases between them. The germline V gene has CDR1 SEHNR and CDR2 FQNEAQ (reference sequence). The CDR3 totals 14 residues. CDR3 residues: CASSTSQLNTEAFF. The CDR3, as DNA: TGTGCCAGCAGCACTTCGCAGTTGAACACTGAAGCTTTCTTT.

V usage is TRBV5-1 and J usage is TRBJ1-2; D unclear. Germline V gene data show CDR1 as SGHRS and CDR2 as YFSETQ. The V end lost 0 bases, the J end lost 7 bases, and 10 bases lay between the germline ends. CDR3 length: 13 amino acids. CDR3 region: CASSLGAVSGYTF. The DNA for the CDR3 is TGCGCCAGCAGCTTGGGGGCAGTCTCTGGCTACACCTTC.